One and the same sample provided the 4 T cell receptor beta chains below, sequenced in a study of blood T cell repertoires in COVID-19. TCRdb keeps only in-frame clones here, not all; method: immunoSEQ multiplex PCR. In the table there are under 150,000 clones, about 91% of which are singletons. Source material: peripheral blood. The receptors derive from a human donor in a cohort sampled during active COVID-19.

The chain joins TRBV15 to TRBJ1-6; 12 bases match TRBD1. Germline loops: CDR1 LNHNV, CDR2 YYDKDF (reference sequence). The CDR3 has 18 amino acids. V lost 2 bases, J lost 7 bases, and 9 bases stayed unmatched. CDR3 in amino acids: CATSRPPGQGAKNSPLHF. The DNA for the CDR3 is TGTGCCACCAGCAGACCGCCGGGACAGGGGGCGAAAAATTCACCCCTCCACTTT.

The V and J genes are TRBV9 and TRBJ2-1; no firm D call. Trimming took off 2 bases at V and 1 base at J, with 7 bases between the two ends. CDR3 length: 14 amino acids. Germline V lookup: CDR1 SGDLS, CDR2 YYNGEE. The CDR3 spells CASSVESSYNEQFF. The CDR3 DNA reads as TGTGCCAGCAGCGTTGAGAGTTCCTACAATGAGCAGTTCTTC.

The CDR3 here is CASSLWDRDGYTF. The DNA for the CDR3 is TGTGCCAGCAGCTTGTGGGACAGGGATGGCTACACCTTC. The J gene is TRBJ1-2, the V gene TRBV5-4; 9 bases are a match to TRBD1. Trimming removed 1 base from V and 6 bases from J; junction bases left unmatched: 1. CDR3 size: 13 residues. Germline assignment: CDR1 SGHNT and CDR2 YYREEE (reference sequence).

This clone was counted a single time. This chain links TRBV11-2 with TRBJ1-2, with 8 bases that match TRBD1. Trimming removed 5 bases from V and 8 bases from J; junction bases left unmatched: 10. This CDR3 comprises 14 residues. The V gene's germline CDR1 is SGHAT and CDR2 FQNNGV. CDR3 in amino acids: CASSATDRGGGYTF. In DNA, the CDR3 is TGTGCCAGCAGCGCGACCGACAGGGGAGGAGGCTACACCTTC.